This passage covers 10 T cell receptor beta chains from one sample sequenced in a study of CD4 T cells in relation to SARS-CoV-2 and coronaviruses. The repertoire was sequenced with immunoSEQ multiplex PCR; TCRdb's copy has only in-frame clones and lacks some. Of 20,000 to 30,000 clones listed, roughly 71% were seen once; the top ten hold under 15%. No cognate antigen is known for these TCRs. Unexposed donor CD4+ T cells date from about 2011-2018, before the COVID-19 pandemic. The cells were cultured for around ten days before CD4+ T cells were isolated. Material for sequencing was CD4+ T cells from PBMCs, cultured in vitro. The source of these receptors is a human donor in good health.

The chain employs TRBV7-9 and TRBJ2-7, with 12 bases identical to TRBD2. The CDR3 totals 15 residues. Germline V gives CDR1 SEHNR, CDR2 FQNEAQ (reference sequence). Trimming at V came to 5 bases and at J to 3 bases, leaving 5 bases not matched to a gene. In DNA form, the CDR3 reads TGTGCCAGCAGCCCGACTAGCGGGGGCTTCTACGAGCAGTACTTC. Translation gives CASSPTSGGFYEQYF.

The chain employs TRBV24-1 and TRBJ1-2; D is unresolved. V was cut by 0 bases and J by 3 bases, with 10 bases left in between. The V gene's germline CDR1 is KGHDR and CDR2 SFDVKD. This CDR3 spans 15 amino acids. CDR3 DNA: TGTGCCACCAGTGATTTGCGCCCCAGCTACTATGGCTACACCTTC. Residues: CATSDLRPSYYGYTF.

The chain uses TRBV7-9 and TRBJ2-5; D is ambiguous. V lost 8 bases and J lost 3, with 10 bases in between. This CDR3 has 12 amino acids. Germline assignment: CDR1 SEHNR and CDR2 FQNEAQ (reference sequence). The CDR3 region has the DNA TGTGCCAGCCGAAGGACGGAAGAGACCCAGTACTTC. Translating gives CASRRTEETQYF.

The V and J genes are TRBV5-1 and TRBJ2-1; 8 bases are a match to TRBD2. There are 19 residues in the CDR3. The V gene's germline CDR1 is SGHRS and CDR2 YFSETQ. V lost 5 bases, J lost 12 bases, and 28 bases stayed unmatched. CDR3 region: CASSSPRVYQRGRQYGQFF. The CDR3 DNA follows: TGCGCCAGCAGTTCCCCGAGGGTTTATCAGCGCGGGAGGCAGTACGGGCAGTTCTTC.

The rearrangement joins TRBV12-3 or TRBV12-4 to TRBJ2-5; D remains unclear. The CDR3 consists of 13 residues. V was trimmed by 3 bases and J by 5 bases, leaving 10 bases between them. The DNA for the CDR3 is TGTGCCAGCAGTTTTTCTGGCTACGAGACCCAGTACTTC. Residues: CASSFSGYETQYF.

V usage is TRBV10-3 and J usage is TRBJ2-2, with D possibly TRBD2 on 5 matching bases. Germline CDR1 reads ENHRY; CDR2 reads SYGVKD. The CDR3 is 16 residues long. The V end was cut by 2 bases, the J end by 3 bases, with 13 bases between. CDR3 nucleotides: TGTGCCATCAGTGAGCGGGCGGGCTGGGACACCGGGGAGCTGTTTTTT. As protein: CAISERAGWDTGELFF.

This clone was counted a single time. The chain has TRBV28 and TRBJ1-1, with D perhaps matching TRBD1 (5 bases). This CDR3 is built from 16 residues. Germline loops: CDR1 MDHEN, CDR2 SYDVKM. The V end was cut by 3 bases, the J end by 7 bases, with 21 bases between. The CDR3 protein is CASSFAAGVDKIEAFF. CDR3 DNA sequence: TGTGCCAGCAGTTTTGCCGCGGGGGTGGACAAGATTGAAGCTTTCTTT.

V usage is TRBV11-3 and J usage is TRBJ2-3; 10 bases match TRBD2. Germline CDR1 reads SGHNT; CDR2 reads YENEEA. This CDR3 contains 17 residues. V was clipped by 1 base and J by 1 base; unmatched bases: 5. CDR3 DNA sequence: TGTGCCAGCAGCTTAGGGCACGGACTAGCGGGCACAGATACGCAGTATTTT. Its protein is CASSLGHGLAGTDTQYF.

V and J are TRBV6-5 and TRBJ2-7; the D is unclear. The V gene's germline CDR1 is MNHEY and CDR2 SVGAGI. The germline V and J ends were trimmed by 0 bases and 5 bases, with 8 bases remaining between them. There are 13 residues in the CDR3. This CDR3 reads CASSYSYGDEQYF. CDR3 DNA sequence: TGTGCCAGCAGTTACTCGTACGGTGACGAGCAGTACTTC.

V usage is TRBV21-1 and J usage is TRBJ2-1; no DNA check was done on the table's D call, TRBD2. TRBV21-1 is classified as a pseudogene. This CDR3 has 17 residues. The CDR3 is CASSMGLAGISYNEQFF. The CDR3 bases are TGTGCCAGCAGCATGGGACTAGCGGGAATATCCTACAATGAGCAGTTCTTC.